Following are 25 T cell receptor beta chains from one sample sequenced in a study of OX40 agonist ivuxolimab in advanced cancers. Assay used: immunoSEQ multiplex PCR; TCRdb lists only in-frame clones, some missing. This table has about 79,000 clones, around 92% appearing once. The sequencing here drew on CD4+ or CD8+ T cells sorted from blood, taken in a trial of the OX40 agonist ivuxolimab. The receptors were sampled from an adult with an advanced solid tumor such as melanoma, head and neck, liver or kidney cancer.

V gene TRBV23-1 combines with J gene TRBJ2-7, with D maybe TRBD1 (6 bases). TRBV23-1 is identified as an open reading frame with a role that is uncertain. V was clipped by 7 bases and J by 6 bases, with 19 bases between them. The CDR3 covers 14 residues. The CDR3 protein is CASTPQEQGGEQYF. CDR3 in DNA: TGCGCCAGCACGCCCCAGGAACAGGGCGGCGAGCAGTACTTC.

The chain recombines TRBV19 with TRBJ2-2; the D is unclear. The CDR3 extends over 15 amino acids. With 2 bases removed from V and 3 bases from J, the gap between germline ends came to 10 bases. Germline loops: CDR1 LNHDA, CDR2 SQIVND (reference sequence). The CDR3, as DNA: TGTGCCAGTAGTATATCCGGGTTTGACACCGGGGAGCTGTTTTTT. It translates to CASSISGFDTGELFF. Combining the CDR3 with reference TRBV19 and TRBJ2-2 gives the whole variable domain DGGITQSPKYLFRKEGQNVTLSCEQNLNHDAMYWYRQDPGQGLRLIYYSQIVNDFQKGDIAEGYSVSREKKESFPLTVTSAQKNPTAFYLCASSISGFDTGELFFGEGSRLTVL.

V gene TRBV19 combines with J gene TRBJ2-5; 7 bases fit TRBD2. CDR3 length equals 17 residues. CDR1 and CDR2 from the germline V gene are LNHDA and SQIVND (reference sequence). Trimming cost V 1 base and J 4 bases; bases outside gene matches: 12. CDR3 protein: CASSIAAGRGRGETQYF. DNA for the CDR3: TGTGCCAGTAGTATAGCCGCGGGAAGAGGGAGGGGAGAGACCCAGTACTTC.

The chain recombines TRBV11-1 with TRBJ2-7; D is possibly TRBD1 (6 bases). Deletions cut 4 bases from V and 0 bases from J, with 13 bases between. CDR3 length: 15 amino acids. Germline lookup yields CDR1 SGHAT and CDR2 FQDESV (reference sequence). The CDR3 region is CASSSGRGSSYEQYF. The CDR3 DNA sequence: TGTGCCAGCAGCTCCGGCAGGGGCTCCTCCTACGAGCAGTACTTC.

CDR3 in amino acids: CASRTETQYF. The CDR3 coding sequence is TGTGCCAGCAGGACAGAGACCCAGTACTTC. The V gene is TRBV2, the J gene TRBJ2-5; D gene uncertain. Germline V lookup: CDR1 SNHLY, CDR2 FYNNEI. The CDR3 totals 10 residues. Trimming cost V 6 bases and J 4 bases, with 3 bases left between them.

The J gene is TRBJ1-1, the V gene TRBV6-5, with D hard to call. The CDR3 runs 14 residues. The V end lost 2 bases, the J end lost 0 bases, and 7 bases lay between the germline ends. Germline-derived CDR1 and CDR2 are MNHEY and SVGAGI. CDR3 DNA: TGTGCCAGCAGTTACGACCGAATGAACACTGAAGCTTTCTTT. Protein product: CASSYDRMNTEAFF.

The chain carries TRBV10-2 and TRBJ1-5, with 7 bases fitting TRBD1. This CDR3 comprises 13 residues. The germline V gene encodes CDR1 WSHSY and CDR2 SAAADI. Trimming removed 6 bases from V and 6 bases from J; junction bases left unmatched: 5. CDR3 sequence reads: CASRGQHGQPQHF. The CDR3 DNA reads TGCGCCAGCAGGGGACAGCACGGTCAGCCCCAGCATTTT.

V is TRBV18 and J is TRBJ2-7, with TRBD2 matching over 9 bases. After removal of 1 base from V and 7 bases from J, the junction contained 8 bases not matched to a gene. Germline lookup yields CDR1 KGHSH and CDR2 LQKENI. CDR3 size: 15 residues. CDR3 region: CASSPLSGSGGEQYF. The CDR3 DNA reads TGTGCCAGCTCACCACTATCGGGTAGCGGGGGAGAGCAGTACTTC.

Turning to this clone: Additional DNA sequences in this sample encode the identical CDR3. The DNA for the CDR3 is TGTGCCAGCAGCGTAGCTGGGGGCGGCTACGAGCAGTACTTC. Its translation: CASSVAGGGYEQYF. The chain has TRBV9 and TRBJ2-7, with D possibly being TRBD1 (6 bases). V lost 0 bases and J lost 3, with 10 bases in between. The CDR3 length is 14 residues. Germline V gene lookup returns CDR1 SGDLS and CDR2 YYNGEE.

The DNA of the CDR3 is TGTGCCAGCAGCGAGGGGACTAGCGTGTCCTACGAGCAGTACTTC. It is translated as CASSEGTSVSYEQYF. The chain is built from TRBV5-5 and TRBJ2-7; 10 bases are a match to TRBD2. CDR3 length: 15 residues. CDR1 is SGHKS and CDR2 is YYEKEE in the germline V gene (reference sequence). V trimming: 4 bases; J trimming: 1 base; junction bases outside the gene matches: 5. Full variable domain (remainder filled in from reference TRBV5-5 and TRBJ2-7): DAGVTQSPTHLIKTRGQQVTLRCSPISGHKSVSWYQQVLGQGPQFIFQYYEKEERGRGNFPDRFSARQFPNYSSELNVNALLLGDSALYLCASSEGTSVSYEQYFGPGTRLTVT.

The chain uses TRBV18 and TRBJ1-5; a weak D match, TRBD1 (6 bases). The CDR3 has 17 residues. V was cut by 6 bases and J by 0 bases, with 18 bases left in between. Germline CDR1 KGHSH, CDR2 LQKENI. CDR3 in DNA: TGTGCCAGCTCCCTACAGGGTCCGGGGAGTAGCAATCAGCCCCAGCATTTT. Its protein is CASSLQGPGSSNQPQHF.

The V gene is TRBV19, the J gene TRBJ1-2; perhaps TRBD1 as D (5 bases). The CDR3 is 15 residues long. V was cut by 2 bases and J by 6 bases, with 16 bases left in between. CDR1 and CDR2 from the germline V gene are LNHDA and SQIVND (reference sequence). The CDR3 here is CASSIYNRIGDGYTF. In nucleotides, the CDR3 is TGTGCCAGTAGTATATATAACAGGATCGGGGATGGCTACACCTTC.

The chain recombines TRBV23-1 with TRBJ1-1; possible D gene TRBD1, 5 bases. TRBV23-1 is an open reading frame whose function is uncertain. The CDR3 is 16 amino acids. Deletions cut 3 bases from V and 6 bases from J, with 20 bases between. The chain's CDR3 is CASSQDRDQGGPEAFF. In nucleotides, the CDR3 is TGCGCCAGCAGTCAGGATAGGGATCAGGGCGGACCTGAAGCTTTCTTT.

The chain recombines TRBV2 with TRBJ2-1; no reliable D call. The CDR3 has 13 amino acids. CDR1 and CDR2 from the germline V gene are SNHLY and FYNNEI. V was trimmed by 5 bases and J by 4 bases, leaving 9 bases between them. The CDR3 DNA reads TGTGCCAGCAGTTTAAATATGTACAATGAGCAGTTCTTC. Its protein is CASSLNMYNEQFF.

This chain connects TRBV5-1 to TRBJ2-1; D tentatively fits TRBD1 or TRBD2 (6 bases each). Germline V CDR1 and CDR2: SGHRS, YFSETQ. Between the trimmed V and J ends, which lost 3 bases and 0 bases, there was a span of 13 bases. The CDR3 is 16 amino acids. The CDR3, as DNA: TGCGCCAGCAGCTCCGGGGGCGGGCTCTCCTACAATGAGCAGTTCTTC. As protein: CASSSGGGLSYNEQFF.

The rearrangement uses TRBV6-6 and TRBJ2-7, with unresolved D. The CDR3 has 13 amino acids. Between the trimmed V and J ends, which lost 9 bases and 3 bases, there was a span of 15 bases. Germline CDR1 MNHNY, CDR2 SVGAGI (reference sequence). Here the CDR3 DNA reads TGTGCCAGTTTCAACTCACAGAACTACGAGCAGTACTTC. Its protein product is CASFNSQNYEQYF.

V gene TRBV28 combines with J gene TRBJ2-3; 7 nucleotides match TRBD1. CDR1 is MDHEN, CDR2 SYDVKM, per germline. This CDR3 is 12 amino acids long. V was clipped by 10 bases and J by 0 bases; unmatched bases: 1. CDR3 nucleotide sequence: TGTGCCACGACAGGGAGCACAGATACGCAGTATTTT. Protein sequence: CATTGSTDTQYF.

This sequence joins TRBV6-5 and TRBJ1-5, with D uncertain. The length of the CDR3 is 11 residues. V gave up 6 bases and J gave up 6 bases, with 6 bases separating them. Germline CDR1 and CDR2: MNHEY and SVGAGI. The CDR3 region is CASRGAQPQHF. CDR3 sequence (DNA): TGTGCCAGCAGGGGTGCTCAGCCCCAGCATTTT.

The V and J genes are TRBV7-2 and TRBJ2-7; no reliable D call. V dropped 3 bases and J dropped 2 bases, with 11 bases sitting between them. The CDR3 loop spans 14 amino acids. From germline, CDR1 is SGHTA and CDR2 FQGNSA. CDR3 loop: CASSFWRQTYEQYF. For the CDR3, the DNA is TGTGCCAGCAGCTTTTGGCGACAAACCTACGAGCAGTACTTC.

This chain connects TRBV5-1 to TRBJ2-4; 11 nucleotides line up with TRBD2. This CDR3 has 18 amino acids. V lost 4 bases to trimming and J lost 0 bases; unmatched junction nucleotides: 9. CDR1 and CDR2 from the germline V gene are SGHRS and YFSETQ. Here the CDR3 reads CASSPGTSGFLAKNIQYF. The CDR3 bases are TGCGCCAGCAGCCCTGGGACTAGCGGATTCCTAGCCAAAAACATTCAGTACTTC.

The V and J genes are TRBV5-4 and TRBJ1-2; 7 nucleotides agree with TRBD1. V lost 5 bases and J lost 6; bases outside the gene matches: 7. This CDR3 has 13 amino acids. Germline V gene lookup returns CDR1 SGHNT and CDR2 YYREEE (reference sequence). The CDR3 sequence is CASRPQGGDGYTF. CDR3 DNA: TGTGCCAGCAGACCGCAGGGGGGGGATGGCTACACCTTC.

This clone has more than one count but fewer than ten. The chain carries TRBV29-1 and TRBJ2-1; D not certain. Germline V gene lookup returns CDR1 SQVTM and CDR2 ANQGSEA. V was trimmed by 7 bases and J by 5 bases, leaving 6 bases between them. This CDR3 has 10 amino acids. In DNA, the CDR3 is TGCAGCGCCCGTAACAATGAGCAGTTCTTC. This encodes CSARNNEQFF.

The J gene is TRBJ1-1, the V gene TRBV28; D remains ambiguous. Trimming stripped 5 bases from V and 4 bases from J, with 14 bases between. The CDR3 extends over 14 amino acids. The germline CDR1 and CDR2 sequences are MDHEN and SYDVKM. The CDR3 DNA reads TGTGCCAGCAGTCCTCCGGGGTGGGGCACTGAAGCTTTCTTT. Amino acids: CASSPPGWGTEAFF.

This chain links TRBV19 with TRBJ2-5; D possibly corresponds to TRBD2 (7 bases). The V gene's germline CDR1 is LNHDA and CDR2 SQIVND (reference sequence). The CDR3 totals 14 residues. Trimming shortened V by 5 bases and J by 5 bases, and 15 bases separated the two germline ends. CDR3 sequence reads: CASSWSRGGETQYF. The CDR3 DNA sequence: TGTGCCAGTAGTTGGAGCAGGGGAGGGGAGACCCAGTACTTC.

The rearrangement joins TRBV2 to TRBJ2-7; 8 bases map to TRBD2. With 5 bases clipped from V and 4 bases from J, the junction kept 13 bases outside the gene matches. Germline loops: CDR1 SNHLY, CDR2 FYNNEI. The CDR3 sequence is 16 residues long. The CDR3, as DNA: TGTGCCAGCAGTAACCCGGGTAGCGGGAAAATTTACGAGCAGTACTTC. Translating it yields CASSNPGSGKIYEQYF.